This TCR beta chain was recorded in a study of shared clonotypes between healthy human individuals. This CDR3 is 16 amino acids long. CD8 cells classed as naive were CD45RO-negative and positively selected for CCR7, excluding terminally differentiated effector memory CD45RA+ cells. Method: immunoSEQ multiplex PCR; TCRdb's copy keeps in-frame clones and lacks some. This sample carries about 700,000 clones, about 91% of them seen once, and the ten largest clones take 24%. The chain is built from TRBV12-2 and TRBJ2-7; the table assigns TRBD1, which was not confirmed against the DNA. TRBV12-2 is noted as a pseudogene. The sample consisted of naive CD8+ T cells sorted from blood. This clonotype was sampled from a young man in good health. Here the CDR3 DNA reads TGTGCAAGTCGCTTAGATAGGCAGGGTATCTCCTACGAGCAGTACTTC. This translates into CASRLDRQGISYEQYF.